These 30 T cell receptor beta chains were all obtained from the same sample, sequenced in a study of OX40 agonist ivuxolimab in advanced cancers. Assay: immunoSEQ multiplex PCR; the TCRdb copy retains only in-frame clones and omits some. Among approximately 79,000 clones listed, around 87% were seen once. The sequenced sample was CD4+ or CD8+ T cells sorted from blood, obtained in a trial of the OX40 agonist ivuxolimab. Every receptor here comes from an adult with an advanced solid tumor such as melanoma, head and neck, liver or kidney cancer.

This clone was seen only once. J is TRBJ2-3 and V is TRBV11-2, with D hard to call. This CDR3 region has 12 residues. Germline V gene data show CDR1 as SGHAT and CDR2 as FQNNGV. V was pared by 5 bases and J by 10 bases, with 13 bases between. The CDR3 nucleotides are TGTGCCAGCAGCCCCGTTAGGGCCGCGCAGTATTTT. As protein: CASSPVRAAQYF.

The chain carries TRBV27 and TRBJ1-2, with a tentative D call TRBD1 (5 bases). Trimming took off 2 bases at V and 8 bases at J, with 12 bases between the two ends. CDR3 length: 13 residues. Germline V CDR1 and CDR2: MNHEY, SMNVEV (reference sequence). This chain's CDR3 is CASSLTRRDGYTF. CDR3 DNA sequence: TGTGCCAGCAGTTTAACCAGGCGGGACGGCTACACCTTC.

The CDR3 spells CASSYLGGGAGTEAFF. DNA for the CDR3: TGTGCCAGCAGTTACCTTGGGGGGGGCGCAGGCACTGAAGCTTTCTTT. V gene TRBV6-5 combines with J gene TRBJ1-1, with D maybe TRBD1 (6 bases). The CDR3 consists of 16 residues. The V end was cut by 2 bases, the J end by 4 bases, with 17 bases between. Looked up from germline, CDR1 is MNHEY and CDR2 is SVGAGI.

A single count supports this clone. The chain joins TRBV27 to TRBJ2-5; 8 bases agree with TRBD1. The DNA end is more similar to TRBJ2-7, so the J call may be wrong. Germline values: CDR1 MNHEY, CDR2 SMNVEV (reference sequence). This CDR3 has 15 residues. Written as DNA, the CDR3 is TGTGCCAGCAGTTACCAAGGACAGGGAACCTACGAGCAGTACTTC. Translating gives CASSYQGQGTYEQYF.

The rearrangement joins TRBV27 to TRBJ2-7; D might be TRBD2 (6 bases). The germline CDR1 and CDR2 sequences are MNHEY and SMNVEV (reference sequence). The V gene lost 4 bases and the J gene lost 4 bases, with 17 bases spanning the gap. The CDR3 extends over 15 amino acids. This chain's CDR3 is CASSSGGLGIYEQYF. The DNA for the CDR3 is TGTGCCAGCAGTTCCGGGGGACTTGGTATTTACGAGCAGTACTTC.

The chain links TRBV7-6 to TRBJ2-1; D is perhaps TRBD2 (6 bases). Trimming left V 5 bases short and J 2 bases short, with 13 bases between. The CDR3 runs 15 residues. Germline values: CDR1 SGHVS, CDR2 FNYEAQ. CDR3 coding DNA: TGTGCCAGCAGCGCGGGGAGATCGACCTACAATGAGCAGTTCTTC. Amino acids: CASSAGRSTYNEQFF.

This clone is a singleton in its sample. V is TRBV5-1 and J is TRBJ2-5; tentative D call: TRBD1 (6 bases). V was clipped by 5 bases and J by 5 bases, with 19 bases between them. The germline CDR1 and CDR2 sequences are SGHRS and YFSETQ. The CDR3 length is 15 residues. CDR3 bases: TGCGCCAGCAGTCCCAGGGGTGCGGGTATGGAGACCCAGTACTTC. Its translation: CASSPRGAGMETQYF.

This chain links TRBV6-1 with TRBJ2-1; D perhaps matches TRBD1 (5 bases). The CDR3 consists of 14 residues. Germline V CDR1 and CDR2: MNHNS, SASEGT. The germline V and J ends were trimmed by 4 bases and 3 bases, with 10 bases remaining between them. DNA of the CDR3: TGTGCCAGCAGTGGAGGAAGGGGCTACAATGAGCAGTTCTTC. This gives the protein CASSGGRGYNEQFF.

The chain joins TRBV6-6 to TRBJ2-1; 10 nucleotides align to TRBD1. In germline, CDR1 is MNHNY, CDR2 SVGAGI (reference sequence). This CDR3 spans 15 amino acids. The J segment lost 7 bases and the V segment lost 7 bases, leaving 10 bases of the junction unmatched. In DNA, the CDR3 is TGTGCCAGCAAGGAGACAGGGGGCTATAGAAATGAGCAGTTCTTC. It yields the protein CASKETGGYRNEQFF.

The chain employs TRBV10-3 and TRBJ2-3; possibly TRBD1 or TRBD2 for D (5 bases each). This CDR3 contains 15 residues. With 2 bases removed from V and 3 bases from J, the gap between germline ends came to 12 bases. Germline CDR1 is ENHRY and CDR2 is SYGVKD. CDR3 nucleotides: TGTGCCATCAGTGAGATGGGGGAGCGGACAGATACGCAGTATTTT. Amino acids: CAISEMGERTDTQYF.

The V gene is TRBV5-4, the J gene TRBJ1-2; no definite D call. CDR1 and CDR2 (germline): SGHNT, YYREEE (reference sequence). V was pared by 2 bases and J by 1 base, with 3 bases between. CDR3 size: 12 residues. The CDR3 protein is CASSFDNYGYTF. Written as DNA, the CDR3 is TGTGCCAGCAGCTTCGATAACTATGGCTACACCTTC.

CDR3 sequence (DNA): TGTGCCTGGAGTACTGGCTACACCTTC. As protein: CAWSTGYTF. The chain links TRBV30 to TRBJ1-2; D gene uncertain. Germline V lookup: CDR1 GTSNPN, CDR2 SVGIG (reference sequence). This CDR3 is 9 amino acids long. Trimming took off 2 bases at V and 7 bases at J, with 2 bases between the two ends. Together with reference TRBV30 and TRBJ1-2, the CDR3 gives the full variable domain: SQTIHQWPATLVQPVGSPLSLECTVEGTSNPNLYWYRQAAGRGLQLLFYSVGIGQISSEVPQNLSASRPQDRQFILSSKKLLLSDSGFYLCAWSTGYTFGSGTRLTVV.

The count of this clone is one. The chain joins TRBV5-1 to TRBJ1-3; maybe TRBD1 (5 bases). This CDR3 spans 15 amino acids. V was trimmed by 4 bases and J by 4 bases, leaving 15 bases between them. Germline V gives CDR1 SGHRS, CDR2 YFSETQ. CDR3 protein: CASSPGGIPGNTIYF. DNA for the CDR3: TGCGCCAGCAGCCCGGGGGGTATCCCGGGAAACACCATATATTTT.

With respect to this clone: Different DNA sequences within this sample yield the same CDR3. The chain carries TRBV6-5 and TRBJ2-7, with TRBD2 identical over 10 bases. This CDR3 contains 13 residues. J was trimmed by 4 bases and V by 6 bases; bases with no gene match: 3. Germline V lookup: CDR1 MNHEY, CDR2 SVGAGI. CDR3 residues: CASSRTSGYEQYF. The CDR3 region has the DNA TGTGCCAGCAGCCGGACTAGCGGATACGAGCAGTACTTC.

V gene TRBV10-3 combines with J gene TRBJ1-5; no firm D call. The CDR3 covers 15 residues. Germline lookup yields CDR1 ENHRY and CDR2 SYGVKD. V was pared by 0 bases and J by 4 bases, with 10 bases between. CDR3: CAISESSAPNQPQHF. The CDR3, as DNA: TGTGCCATCAGTGAGTCGAGTGCCCCTAATCAGCCCCAGCATTTT.

This chain joins TRBV30 and TRBJ1-1; D not resolved. Trimming took 4 bases from V and 1 from J, leaving 13 bases between them. CDR1 is GTSNPN, CDR2 SVGIG, per germline (reference sequence). The CDR3 contains 14 residues. The CDR3 protein is CAWTKLEENTEAFF. The CDR3 DNA reads as TGTGCCTGGACCAAGCTAGAAGAGAACACTGAAGCTTTCTTT.

The DNA for the CDR3 is TGTGCCAGCTCACGCGACAGGGGGGGGCCCTATGGCTACACCTTC. It yields the protein CASSRDRGGPYGYTF. The chain couples TRBV18 to TRBJ1-2, with 9 positions matching TRBD1. The J segment lost 4 bases and the V segment lost 4 bases, leaving 7 bases of the junction unmatched. Germline V lookup: CDR1 KGHSH, CDR2 LQKENI. CDR3 length equals 15 residues.

This sequence joins TRBV7-9 and TRBJ1-3; 9 bases map to TRBD1. Per germline, CDR1 SEHNR and CDR2 FQNEAQ (reference sequence). This CDR3 is built from 15 residues. V lost 4 bases and J lost 4; bases outside the gene matches: 5. CDR3 residues: CASSSRDRAGNTIYF. CDR3 sequence (DNA): TGTGCCAGCAGCTCCAGGGACAGGGCAGGAAACACCATATATTTT.

In its sample, this clone was seen a few times. The V call is TRBV5-1, the J call TRBJ1-5; 8 nucleotides agree with TRBD1. This CDR3 has 15 residues. Germline assignment: CDR1 SGHRS and CDR2 YFSETQ. Trimming at V came to 4 bases and at J to 1 base, leaving 4 bases not matched to a gene. Here the CDR3 DNA reads TGCGCCAGCAGCCGGACAGGGATGAGCAATCAGCCCCAGCATTTT. It translates to CASSRTGMSNQPQHF. Complete variable domain (other parts from reference TRBV5-1 and TRBJ1-5): KAGVTQTPRYLIKTRGQQVTLSCSPISGHRSVSWYQQTPGQGLQFLFEYFSETQRNKGNFPGRFSGRQFSNSRSEMNVSTLELGDSALYLCASSRTGMSNQPQHFGDGTRLSIL.

V gene TRBV6-5 combines with J gene TRBJ1-2; D possibly corresponds to TRBD1 (6 bases). The CDR3 is 15 residues long. The V and J ends lost 6 bases and 4 bases respectively, with 18 bases between them. Per the germline V gene, CDR1 is MNHEY and CDR2 is SVGAGI. The CDR3 DNA follows: TGTGCCAGCAGGAGCCCGGGACAACGAACCTATGGCTACACCTTC. Translated: CASRSPGQRTYGYTF.

This sequence joins TRBV4-1 and TRBJ2-3, with D unresolved. The CDR3 extends over 16 amino acids. The germline V gene encodes CDR1 MGHRA and CDR2 YSYEKL. Trimming stripped 4 bases from V and 0 bases from J, with 14 bases between. DNA for the CDR3: TGCGCCAGCAGCCCATTCGGGCGCGGAAGCACAGATACGCAGTATTTT. This gives the protein CASSPFGRGSTDTQYF.

The rearrangement uses TRBV30 and TRBJ2-1; D might be TRBD2 (5 bases). Trimming took off 4 bases at V and 4 bases at J, with 8 bases between the two ends. CDR3 length: 12 residues. Germline CDR1 and CDR2: GTSNPN and SVGIG (reference sequence). CDR3 loop: CAWTPGYNEQFF. CDR3 bases: TGTGCCTGGACGCCGGGGTACAATGAGCAGTTCTTC.

The chain is built from TRBV5-1 and TRBJ2-7; a possible D gene is TRBD2 (5 bases). This CDR3 comprises 15 residues. Germline assignment: CDR1 SGHRS and CDR2 YFSETQ. With 0 bases removed from V and 5 bases from J, the gap between germline ends came to 15 bases. CDR3: CASSLERRPQDEQYF. In DNA form, the CDR3 reads TGCGCCAGCAGCTTGGAACGGAGGCCTCAAGACGAGCAGTACTTC.

The gene calls are TRBV19 and TRBJ2-5; 13 positions match TRBD2. The CDR3 totals 15 residues. Germline CDR1 LNHDA, CDR2 SQIVND (reference sequence). V lost 10 bases to trimming and J lost 2 bases; unmatched junction nucleotides: 7. The CDR3 sequence is CATRRGLAGQETQYF. The DNA of the CDR3 is TGTGCCACCAGAAGGGGACTAGCGGGACAAGAGACCCAGTACTTC. The entire variable domain, with the rest obtained from reference TRBV19 and TRBJ2-5, is as follows: DGGITQSPKYLFRKEGQNVTLSCEQNLNHDAMYWYRQDPGQGLRLIYYSQIVNDFQKGDIAEGYSVSREKKESFPLTVTSAQKNPTAFYLCATRRGLAGQETQYFGPGTRLLVL.

V usage is TRBV2 and J usage is TRBJ1-1; 9 nucleotides line up with TRBD1. Germline trimming cut 7 bases from V and 4 bases from J; bases unmatched to any gene: 10. CDR3 size: 15 residues. In germline, CDR1 is SNHLY, CDR2 FYNNEI. CDR3 bases: TGTGCCAGCAACACGTACACAGGGGGCGGCACTGAAGCTTTCTTT. Protein sequence: CASNTYTGGGTEAFF.

This sequence joins TRBV5-6 and TRBJ2-2; D remains ambiguous. Trimming cost V 0 bases and J 6 bases, with 6 bases left between them. The CDR3 has 13 amino acids. Germline values: CDR1 SGHDT, CDR2 YYEEEE. The CDR3 DNA reads as TGTGCCAGCAGCTTGGGGGGTGCCGGGGAGCTGTTTTTT. Amino acids: CASSLGGAGELFF.

V and J are TRBV6-5 and TRBJ1-4; TRBD1 agrees at 10 bases. The length of the CDR3 is 16 residues. Germline CDR1 is MNHEY and CDR2 is SVGAGI. V lost 2 bases, J lost 8 bases, and 8 bases stayed unmatched. The CDR3 nucleotides are TGTGCCAGCAGTTACCTCGGACAGGGGGGTGGAGAAAAACTGTTTTTT. Encoded protein: CASSYLGQGGGEKLFF.

The chain recombines TRBV30 with TRBJ1-5; D is unresolved. The CDR3 consists of 13 residues. V shed 0 bases and J shed 5 bases, with 8 bases lying between them. CDR1 GTSNPN and CDR2 SVGIG come from the germline V gene (reference sequence). The CDR3 region has the DNA TGTGCCTGGAGTGTACAGACCGATCAGCCCCAGCATTTT. It is translated as CAWSVQTDQPQHF.

Comment on this clone: Other DNA sequences of this sample code for an identical CDR3. The CDR3 reads CASSPDGNYGYTF. The CDR3, as DNA: TGTGCCAGCTCACCGGACGGCAACTATGGCTACACCTTC. The V and J genes are TRBV18 and TRBJ1-2, with D hard to call. This CDR3 has 13 amino acids. From germline, CDR1 is KGHSH and CDR2 LQKENI. The V gene lost 3 bases and the J gene lost 2 bases, with 7 bases spanning the gap.

V and J are TRBV27 and TRBJ1-1, with D possibly TRBD1 on 6 matching bases. The CDR3 contains 16 residues. CDR1 is MNHEY and CDR2 is SMNVEV in the germline V gene (reference sequence). V was clipped by 6 bases and J by 4 bases, with 21 bases between them. CDR3 sequence: CASRGENRERGTEAFF. CDR3 sequence (DNA): TGTGCCAGCAGGGGAGAAAACAGGGAAAGGGGCACTGAAGCTTTCTTT.